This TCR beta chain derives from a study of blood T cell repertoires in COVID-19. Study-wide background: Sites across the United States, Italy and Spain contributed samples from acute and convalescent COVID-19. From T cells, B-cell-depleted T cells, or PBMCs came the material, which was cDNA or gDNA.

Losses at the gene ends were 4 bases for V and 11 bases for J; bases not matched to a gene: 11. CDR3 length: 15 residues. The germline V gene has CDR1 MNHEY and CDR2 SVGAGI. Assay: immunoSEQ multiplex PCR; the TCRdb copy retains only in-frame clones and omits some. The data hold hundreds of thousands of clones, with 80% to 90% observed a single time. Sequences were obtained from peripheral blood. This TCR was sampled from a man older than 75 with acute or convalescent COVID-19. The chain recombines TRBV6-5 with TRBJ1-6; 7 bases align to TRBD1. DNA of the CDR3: TGTGCCAGCAGTTGGACCTTGACAGGGAATCCACCCCTCCACTTT. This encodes CASSWTLTGNPPLHF.